Presented here are 9 T cell receptor beta chains from one specimen sequenced in a study of OX40 agonist ivuxolimab in advanced cancers. Clones were read by immunoSEQ multiplex PCR, and TCRdb kept only the in-frame ones, dropping some. The sample carries around 66,000 clones, 70% to 90% recorded once. The sequences come from CD4+ or CD8+ T cells sorted from blood, collected in a trial of the OX40 agonist ivuxolimab. These receptors were taken from an adult with an advanced solid tumor such as melanoma, head and neck, liver or kidney cancer.

The genes are TRBV10-2 and TRBJ1-1; D remains ambiguous. The CDR3 consists of 14 residues. V lost 5 bases and J lost 6, with 16 bases in between. CDR1 is WSHSY, CDR2 SAAADI, per germline. Here the CDR3 DNA reads TGCGCCAGCAGTTCTTTGATCGGGAAGGCTGAAGCTTTCTTT. This translates into CASSSLIGKAEAFF.

The J gene is TRBJ2-7, the V gene TRBV18; D gene uncertain. Germline assignment: CDR1 KGHSH and CDR2 LQKENI. The CDR3 length is 12 residues. V was pared by 2 bases and J by 6 bases, with 8 bases between. This CDR3 reads CASSPEAPEQYF. The CDR3 DNA follows: TGTGCCAGCTCACCAGAAGCTCCCGAGCAGTACTTC.

This clone showed up just a few times. CDR3 in DNA: TGTGCCAGCAGTTTAGGACCGTATCAGCCCCAGCATTTT. The encoded protein is CASSLGPYQPQHF. This rearrangement joins TRBV5-4 to TRBJ1-5; the D is unclear. The CDR3 totals 13 residues. The V end lost 5 bases, the J end lost 5 bases, and 11 bases lay between the germline ends. CDR1 is SGHNT and CDR2 is YYREEE in the germline V gene (reference sequence).

The chain uses TRBV9 and TRBJ1-1; a possible D gene is TRBD1 (5 bases). CDR1 is SGDLS, CDR2 YYNGEE, per germline. This CDR3 has 15 residues. Between the trimmed V and J ends, which lost 4 bases and 5 bases, there was a span of 18 bases. The CDR3 nucleotides read TGTGCCAGCAGCCCAAAAGGGGCGGCTGGAACTGAAGCTTTCTTT. Its translation: CASSPKGAAGTEAFF.

There are a few counts of this clone. This chain links TRBV14 with TRBJ1-2; no clear D gene. V lost 0 bases to trimming and J lost 7 bases, with 12 bases between them. The CDR3 has 14 residues. The germline CDR1 and CDR2 sequences are SGHDN and FVKESK. The CDR3 loop reads CASSQEIAGFGYTF. In nucleotides, the CDR3 is TGTGCCAGCAGCCAAGAGATCGCAGGATTTGGCTACACCTTC.

This clone was seen once. The chain is built from TRBV12-5 and TRBJ2-3; D might be TRBD2 (5 bases). Trimming pared 7 bases from V and 3 bases from J, leaving 17 bases between. Germline lookup yields CDR1 LGHNT and CDR2 FRNRAP. The CDR3 length is 15 residues. This chain's CDR3 is CASARGGTGTDTQYF. The DNA for the CDR3 is TGTGCTAGTGCCCGAGGAGGTACTGGGACAGATACGCAGTATTTT.

The V gene is TRBV5-4, the J gene TRBJ2-1; D is ambiguous. V dropped 3 bases and J dropped 4 bases, with 5 bases sitting between them. CDR3 length: 12 residues. In germline, CDR1 is SGHNT, CDR2 YYREEE (reference sequence). For the CDR3, the DNA is TGTGCCAGCAGCTGGCAGTACAATGAGCAGTTCTTC. Amino acid sequence: CASSWQYNEQFF.

The chain is built from TRBV9 and TRBJ2-5, with 8 bases lining up with TRBD2. The CDR3 is made up of 16 amino acids. Germline CDR1 SGDLS, CDR2 YYNGEE. V gave up 0 bases and J gave up 0 bases; unmatched junction bases: 4. CDR3 region: CASSVAVAGYQETQYF. The CDR3 region has the DNA TGTGCCAGCAGCGTAGCGGTAGCGGGGTACCAAGAGACCCAGTACTTC.

The chain recombines TRBV4-2 with TRBJ2-1; tentatively, D is TRBD2 (6 bases). The V gene lost 4 bases and the J gene lost 8 bases, with 24 bases spanning the gap. Germline V lookup: CDR1 LGHNA, CDR2 YNFKEQ. This CDR3 spans 17 amino acids. The CDR3 spells CASSLGTGVTIFHEQFF. The CDR3 DNA sequence: TGTGCCAGCAGCCTTGGCACGGGGGTTACTATTTTTCATGAGCAGTTCTTC.